This T cell receptor (beta chain) was sequenced in a study of blood T cell repertoires in COVID-19. As for the study in general: Samples of COVID-19 (acute and convalescent) were obtained from the United States, Italy and Spain. Nucleic acid was either cDNA or gDNA, and it came from T cells, B-cell-depleted T cells, or PBMCs.

Study processing details: It was from reference gene primer amplification that nucleated cell counts were estimated. This table comes from immunoSEQ multiplex PCR, and its TCRdb copy is limited to in-frame clones, with some not included. D and trimming come from the DNA, and the V and J calls and clone size come from that table. This table holds roughly 53,000 clones, 84% found once. The CDR3 totals 17 residues. V lost 3 bases and J lost 0, with 15 bases in between. Germline loops: CDR1 LNHNV, CDR2 YYDKDF (reference sequence). This clonotype was obtained from a man between 45 and 60 years old with acute or convalescent COVID-19. Sequenced input: peripheral blood. V gene TRBV15 combines with J gene TRBJ1-3, with D possibly being TRBD1 (5 bases). The CDR3: CATSRTTAVYSGNTIYF. The CDR3 DNA reads TGTGCCACCAGCAGGACGACAGCTGTCTACTCTGGAAACACCATATATTTT.